This TCR beta chain is from a study of Ad26.COV2.S vaccination and SARS-CoV-2 variants (dated by TCRdb to the early 2020s). Notes on the research overall: Vaccine-arm donors were drawn from COV1001, a multicentre, randomized, double-blind, placebo-controlled phase I-IIa trial of Ad26.COV2.S in healthy adults. The TCR-sequenced set comprised approximately 32 samples: approximately 19 Ad26.COV2.S vaccine recipients, 5 placebo recipients and 8 SARS-CoV-2 convalescent individuals. Participants in the trial were split at random into five groups of five each, receiving low-dose or high-dose Ad26.COV2.S once or twice, or else placebo on both occasions. Investigators remained blinded to trial group allocation during experiments and outcome assessment. Ad26.COV2.S was administered intramuscularly at a dose of 5x10^10 or 1x10^11 viral particles, either as one shot or as two shots given 56 days apart. TCRbeta repertoire sequencing was used to assess the specificity and breadth of SARS-CoV-2-reactive T cell receptors after Ad26.COV2.S vaccination. Study-level results and caveats: After vaccination, spike-specific CD8+ and CD4+ T cell responses were reported to show substantial breadth. The authors noted that total T cell responses may have been underestimated by the TCR breadth and depth analyses. The study was not powered to compare responses between vaccine doses or regimens. Comparable non-spike TCR breadth was observed between vaccine and placebo recipients, consistent with only spike being contained in the vaccine. Higher spike-specific TCR breadth was observed in Ad26.COV2.S recipients than in placebo recipients (P = 0.0014).

For this clone: Its cognate antigen has yet to be identified. Per-nucleotide qualities are absent, and no much larger clonotype sits a single base away.

The treatment or condition label corresponds to: about 20 received Ad26.COV2.S at low or high dose, single or two shots; 5 received placebo; per-sample allocation not given. Repertoires of vaccine and placebo recipients were sequenced from samples taken on day 63 after the first injection. In Cohort 1b, 20 to 25 adults aged 18-55 years were enrolled at a single site in Boston, USA, between 29 July and 7 August 2020. Ad26.COV2.S was a replication-incompetent adenovirus type 26 vector expressing a prefusion-stabilized SARS-CoV-2 spike protein from the original Wuhan strain. The immunoSEQ Assay was the method used to sequence TCRbeta CDR3 regions. After extraction, genomic DNA underwent amplification by bias-controlled multiplex PCR, followed by high-throughput sequencing. Turning to the authors' computational methods: Collapsing and filtering of sequences were performed to quantify the absolute abundance of each unique TCRbeta CDR3 region. T cell fraction was estimated by normalizing TCRbeta template counts to usable DNA, with usable DNA measured through amplification of reference genes found in all nucleated cells. Repertoire TCRs were annotated as SARS-CoV-2-specific by exact matching of V gene, CDR3 amino acid sequence and J gene to a known reactive TCR set. The reference SARS-CoV-2 TCR set came from MIRA and was filtered for enrichment in COVID-19-positive ImmuneCODE repertoires, removing public or cross-reactive TCRs. Using the MIRA antigens, annotated TCRs were further analysed by specific ORF or by position within an ORF. Breadth was defined as the number of annotated unique rearrangements divided by the total number of unique productive rearrangements, and depth was defined as the summed frequency of the annotated unique rearrangements. Two-sided Wilcoxon rank-sum tests were applied when comparing TCR breadth between groups. TCRdb obtained this table from immuneACCESS and retained in-frame rearrangements with V and J assigned. These tables miss some clones; where compared with another copy, unresolved V genes account for less than half of the shortfall, and the remainder is unexplained. The V and J calls and clone size come from that table; D and trimming were worked out from the DNA. The sample table shows over 200,000 clones, and approximately 87% are seen once. The ten top clones hold about 11% of the sample.

The germline V and J ends show losses of 2 bases and 9 bases respectively, and no gene match explains 10 bases of the junction. In the germline V gene (reference sequence), CDR1 corresponds to SGHAT and CDR2 to FQDESV. The CDR3 runs 16 amino acids, cysteine and phenylalanine included. Only CDR3 DNA is held: 48 bases, read in frame from base 1. The specimen was peripheral blood, collected in a trial of Ad26.COV2.S vaccine versus placebo. The sequence was obtained from a person between 18 and 59 years old who received the Ad26.COV2.S COVID-19 vaccine or a placebo. Rearrangement joined TRBV11-1 to TRBJ2-3; 11 bases in the middle match TRBD2. The encoded CDR3 is CASSLPRLAGQGTQYF. The sequence in DNA is TGTGCCAGCAGCTTACCAAGACTAGCGGGACAGGGCACGCAGTATTTT.